This TCR beta chain came from a study of T-cell reconstitution after alpha-beta-depleted transplantation in children. It was with unique molecular identifiers that the TCRbeta library was prepared. MiXCR was run by TCRdb on the PCR reads, yielding one entry per CDR3 protein. The sample contains about 610,000 distinct CDR3 sequences, around 27% of which appear only once. CDR3 length: 18 residues. V shed 4 bases and J shed 0 bases, with 21 bases lying between them. In germline, CDR1 is SGHTA, CDR2 FQGNSA. The genes are TRBV7-2 and TRBJ2-5; D perhaps matches TRBD1 (5 bases). This receptor was taken from a boy in the first two years of life with Wiskott-Aldrich syndrome, due to receive a stem cell transplant. The sample was PBMCs, taken before TCRalphabeta/CD19-depleted stem cell transplant. Written as DNA, the CDR3 is TGTGCCAGCAGCTCAGGGCTAAGAAGCGATGTCTACCAAGAGACCCAGTACTTC. As protein: CASSSGLRSDVYQETQYF. Full variable domain (missing parts from reference TRBV7-2 and TRBJ2-5): GAGVSQSPSNKVTEKGKDVELRCDPISGHTALYWYRQSLGQGLEFLIYFQGNSAPDKSGLPSDRFSAERTGGSVSTLTIQRTQQEDSAVYLCASSSGLRSDVYQETQYFGPGTRLLVL.